These T cell receptor beta chains were read from a single sample in a study of blood T cell repertoires in COVID-19. Sequencing used immunoSEQ multiplex PCR; TCRdb keeps in-frame clones, though not all of them. The profile covers approximately 250,000 clones, with 83% appearing a single time and roughly 7% taken by the ten largest. Sequencing input: peripheral blood. The source of these receptors is a woman aged 50 to 60 with acute or convalescent COVID-19. Each CDR3 is given with its conserved first and last residue. D genes are given only for firm matches. A clone size is listed for some rows: how often the clone was seen (once, few, many), or a class if it is expanded.

d_call	v_call	j_call	clone_size	cdr3_aa	cdr3_nt
-	TRBV19	TRBJ1-6	-	CASSATGQNSPLHF	TGTGCCAGTAGTGCCACAGGGCAGAATTCACCCCTCCACTTT
-	TRBV6-5	TRBJ1-6	-	CASSQGDSPLHF	TGTGCCAGCAGTCAGGGTGATTCACCCCTCCACTTT
TRBD1	TRBV4-3	TRBJ1-6	-	CASSPSLTRDRGLKRSPLHF	TGCGCCAGCAGCCCTAGCCTAACCCGGGACAGGGGGCTTAAGAGGTCACCCCTCCACTTT
-	TRBV7-2	TRBJ1-4	-	CASSPVEGEKLFF	TGTGCCAGCAGCCCCGTGGAGGGTGAAAAACTGTTTTTT
TRBD1	TRBV6-5	TRBJ1-3	-	CASSYARQGYGNTIYF	TGTGCCAGCAGTTACGCCCGACAGGGGTACGGAAACACCATATATTTT
TRBD1	TRBV2	TRBJ1-2	-	CASSDPQGALGYTF	TGTGCCAGCAGTGACCCCCAGGGGGCGCTTGGCTACACCTTC
-	TRBV2	TRBJ2-7	few	CASRRVISSYEQYF	TGTGCCAGCAGACGGGTCATCAGCTCCTACGAGCAGTACTTC
TRBD2	TRBV19	TRBJ2-3	once	CASRRTHSGGLDTQYF	TGTGCCAGTAGACGAACCCATAGCGGGGGCCTGGATACGCAGTATTTT
TRBD1	TRBV19	TRBJ1-3	few	CASSKPGGQGLSGNTIYF	TGTGCCAGTAGTAAGCCGGGGGGACAGGGGCTCTCTGGAAACACCATATATTTT
TRBD2	TRBV2	TRBJ2-2	-	CASRGLGLAATGELFF	TGTGCCAGCAGGGGCCTGGGACTAGCGGCCACCGGGGAGCTGTTTTTT
-	TRBV4-3	TRBJ1-6	-	CASSTNFRSNSPLHF	TGCGCCAGCAGCACCAACTTTCGTTCGAATTCACCCCTCCACTTT
TRBD1	TRBV6-5	TRBJ2-2	-	CASSFRTGGNTGELFF	TGTGCCAGCAGTTTTAGGACAGGGGGCAACACCGGGGAGCTGTTTTTT
TRBD1	TRBV5-1	TRBJ2-2	-	CASSGRQGRAGELFF	TGCGCCAGCAGCGGACGACAGGGTAGGGCCGGGGAGCTGTTTTTT
TRBD2	TRBV6-1	TRBJ2-1	once	CASSASPTSGAYNEQFF	TGTGCCAGCAGTGCGTCCCCGACTAGCGGGGCCTACAATGAGCAGTTCTTC
TRBD2	TRBV28	TRBJ2-3	-	CASSTGTTGTQYF	TGTGCCAGCAGTACCGGGACTACGGGTACGCAGTATTTT
-	TRBV27	TRBJ2-7	few	CASSLRGYEQYF	TGTGCCAGCAGTTTACGGGGCTACGAGCAGTACTTC
TRBD1	TRBV13	TRBJ2-7	-	CASSSYRGYEQYF	TGTGCCAGCAGCTCATACAGGGGCTACGAGCAGTACTTC
-	TRBV28	TRBJ2-3	-	CASSTENSYTDTQYF	TGTGCCAGCAGTACCGAGAACAGCTACACAGATACGCAGTATTTT
-	TRBV5-1	TRBJ1-5	-	CASSLSGDTYQPQHF	TGCGCCAGCAGCTTGTCCGGGGACACCTATCAGCCCCAGCATTTT
TRBD1	TRBV9	TRBJ1-3	few	CASSGQTGVGNTIYF	TGTGCCAGCAGCGGCCAGACAGGGGTTGGAAACACCATATATTTT
TRBD1	TRBV19	TRBJ1-5	-	CASSTDRRSSRNQPQHF	TGTGCCAGTAGTACGGACAGGCGATCCTCTCGTAATCAGCCCCAGCATTTT
-	TRBV7-8	TRBJ2-5	-	CASKSGETQYF	TGTGCCAGCAAGTCGGGGGAGACCCAGTACTTC
TRBD1	TRBV7-8	TRBJ1-3	-	CASSPQGGGNTIYF	TGTGCCAGCAGTCCACAGGGGGGTGGAAACACCATATATTTT
TRBD1	TRBV6-5	TRBJ1-5	-	CASRTRQGVQPQHF	TGTGCCAGCAGGACACGGCAGGGGGTTCAGCCCCAGCATTTT
TRBD1	TRBV4-2	TRBJ2-5	-	CASSQAGQAQETQYF	TGTGCCAGCAGCCAAGCGGGACAGGCGCAAGAGACCCAGTACTTC
TRBD1	TRBV19	TRBJ1-2	once	CAAWTRDRTNYGYTF	TGTGCCGCCTGGACCCGGGACAGAACTAACTATGGCTACACCTTC
-	TRBV4-2	TRBJ1-5	-	CASSQEGQSNQPQHF	TGTGCCAGCAGCCAAGAAGGACAAAGCAATCAGCCCCAGCATTTT
TRBD1	TRBV5-4	TRBJ1-2	-	CASSLATGRSDGYTF	TGTGCCAGCAGCTTGGCGACAGGGAGGTCGGATGGCTACACCTTC
TRBD1	TRBV24-1	TRBJ1-2	-	CATSMDRGDYTF	TGTGCCACCAGTATGGACAGGGGGGACTACACCTTC
TRBD1	TRBV10-1	TRBJ2-7	many	CASSEGWDRDIQDEQYF	TGCGCCAGCAGTGAGGGGTGGGACAGGGATATCCAAGACGAGCAGTACTTC
TRBD1	TRBV6-2/TRBV6-3	TRBJ2-7	few	CASSSGTGSKQYF	TGTGCCAGCAGTTCCGGGACAGGTTCAAAGCAGTACTTC
-	TRBV30	TRBJ2-7	-	CAWSVQHEQYF	TGTGCCTGGAGTGTACAGCACGAGCAGTACTTC
TRBD2	TRBV27	TRBJ2-1	-	CASSHRPSGTNYNEQFF	TGTGCCAGCAGTCATCGTCCCTCCGGGACTAACTACAATGAGCAGTTCTTC
TRBD1	TRBV25-1	TRBJ2-3	-	CASSESKTGVVRTDTQYF	TGTGCCAGCAGTGAATCAAAGACAGGGGTCGTAAGGACAGATACGCAGTATTTT
-	TRBV29-1	TRBJ1-1	-	CSVVRQLNTEAFF	TGCAGCGTTGTGCGGCAGCTCAACACTGAAGCTTTCTTT
TRBD1	TRBV5-1	TRBJ1-2	-	CASSPGTGYGYTF	TGCGCCAGCAGCCCTGGGACAGGCTATGGCTACACCTTC
-	TRBV28	TRBJ1-2	once	CASRPLIANYGYTF	TGTGCCAGCAGGCCACTTATCGCTAACTATGGCTACACCTTC
TRBD1	TRBV7-3	TRBJ2-5	-	CASSLGQGQETQYF	TGTGCCAGCAGCCTCGGACAGGGGCAAGAGACCCAGTACTTC
-	TRBV7-9	TRBJ1-6	-	CASSSRDNGDSPLHF	TGTGCCAGCAGCTCCCGGGACAACGGCGATTCACCCCTCCACTTT
-	TRBV7-9	TRBJ2-3	-	CASSGGLSTDTQYF	TGTGCCAGCAGTGGGGGCCTTAGCACAGATACGCAGTATTTT